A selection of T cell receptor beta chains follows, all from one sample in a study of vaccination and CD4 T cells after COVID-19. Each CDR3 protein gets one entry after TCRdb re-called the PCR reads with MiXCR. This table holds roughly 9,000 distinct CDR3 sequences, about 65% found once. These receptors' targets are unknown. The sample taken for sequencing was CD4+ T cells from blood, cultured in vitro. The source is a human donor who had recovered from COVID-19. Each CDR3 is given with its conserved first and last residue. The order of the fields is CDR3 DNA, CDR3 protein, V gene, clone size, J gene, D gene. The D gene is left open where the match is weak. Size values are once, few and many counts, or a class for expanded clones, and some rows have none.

CDR3 DNA: TGTGCCAGCAGTGAATCGCCCCAGCGGGGGGCCTGGGGTGAGCAGTTCTTC
CDR3 protein: CASSESPQRGAWGEQFF
V gene: TRBV2
clone size: NA
J gene: TRBJ2-1
D gene: TRBD2

CDR3 DNA: TGTGCCAGCAGCTTAGTCGGCGGGAGGGATGAGCAGTTCTTC
CDR3 protein: CASSLVGGRDEQFF
V gene: TRBV7-3
clone size: few
J gene: TRBJ2-1
D gene: TRBD2

CDR3 DNA: TGTGCCAGCAGCTTAGCGCGGGCGGGAGGGCCCAGAAATGAGCAGTTCTTC
CDR3 protein: CASSLARAGGPRNEQFF
V gene: TRBV7-8
clone size: NA
J gene: TRBJ2-1
D gene: TRBD2

CDR3 DNA: TGTGCCACCAGCAGCTCGACAGGGGGTCGGGGCTACACCTTC
CDR3 protein: CATSSSTGGRGYTF
V gene: TRBV15
clone size: NA
J gene: TRBJ1-2
D gene: TRBD1

CDR3 DNA: TGTGCCAGCAGCAACCGCTGGCGGGAAATCGATGAGCAGTTCTTC
CDR3 protein: CASSNRWREIDEQFF
V gene: TRBV21-1
clone size: once
J gene: TRBJ2-1
D gene: NA

CDR3 DNA: TGTGCCACCAGTGATCCCGGGGTTAAGGAGCAGTACTTC
CDR3 protein: CATSDPGVKEQYF
V gene: TRBV24-1
clone size: NA
J gene: TRBJ2-7
D gene: NA

CDR3 DNA: TGTGCCAGCAGCCCCGGACCAGTTCCCACCGGGGAGCTGTTTTTT
CDR3 protein: CASSPGPVPTGELFF
V gene: TRBV9
clone size: NA
J gene: TRBJ2-2
D gene: NA

CDR3 DNA: TGTGCCAGCATTCTAGGGGCCTGGAACACTGAAGCTTTCTTT
CDR3 protein: CASILGAWNTEAFF
V gene: TRBV28
clone size: few
J gene: TRBJ1-1
D gene: NA

CDR3 DNA: TGCAGTGCTAACCCTGGTAGCGGGATATACAATGAGCAGTTCTTC
CDR3 protein: CSANPGSGIYNEQFF
V gene: TRBV20-1
clone size: NA
J gene: TRBJ2-1
D gene: TRBD2

CDR3 DNA: TGCAGTGCTAGCTCCAGTATGAACACTGAAGCTTTCTTT
CDR3 protein: CSASSSMNTEAFF
V gene: TRBV20-1
clone size: NA
J gene: TRBJ1-1
D gene: NA

CDR3 DNA: TGTGCCAGCAGTTTTGTAGGGGTAGATCAGCCCCAGCATTTT
CDR3 protein: CASSFVGVDQPQHF
V gene: TRBV28
clone size: NA
J gene: TRBJ1-5
D gene: NA

CDR3 DNA: TGTGCCAGCAGTTCAAATCTACTAGGCTCCTTAAACGAGCAGTACTTC
CDR3 protein: CASSSNLLGSLNEQYF
V gene: TRBV28
clone size: NA
J gene: TRBJ2-7
D gene: NA

CDR3 DNA: TGTGCCAGCAGTGGGGGACAGGGGTTACCCAATCAGCCCCAGCATTTT
CDR3 protein: CASSGGQGLPNQPQHF
V gene: TRBV6-1
clone size: NA
J gene: TRBJ1-5
D gene: TRBD1

CDR3 DNA: TGTGCCTGGAGTGTACTCGGCGGAAATTCACCCCTCCACTTT
CDR3 protein: CAWSVLGGNSPLHF
V gene: TRBV30
clone size: NA
J gene: TRBJ1-6
D gene: NA

CDR3 DNA: TGCAGTGCTAGAGTCACAGGTGATCGGCCCCAGCATTTT
CDR3 protein: CSARVTGDRPQHF
V gene: TRBV20-1
clone size: few
J gene: TRBJ1-5
D gene: NA

CDR3 DNA: TGTGCCAGCAGCTTATTGGGCAGGGAGTCACCCCTCCACTTT
CDR3 protein: CASSLLGRESPLHF
V gene: TRBV5-4
clone size: NA
J gene: TRBJ1-6
D gene: NA

CDR3 DNA: TGTGCCAGCAGCTTTACGGAAAGCACAGATACGCAGTATTTT
CDR3 protein: CASSFTESTDTQYF
V gene: TRBV7-2
clone size: NA
J gene: TRBJ2-3
D gene: NA

CDR3 DNA: TGTGCCAGCAGCAAAACGGGTCATCCCGACGGAAACACCATATATTTT
CDR3 protein: CASSKTGHPDGNTIYF
V gene: TRBV21-1
clone size: NA
J gene: TRBJ1-3
D gene: NA

CDR3 DNA: TGTGCCAGCAGCGAAACGAATCAGCCCCAGCATTTT
CDR3 protein: CASSETNQPQHF
V gene: TRBV12-3/TRBV12-4
clone size: NA
J gene: TRBJ1-5
D gene: NA

CDR3 DNA: TGCAGTAGGGGGATGGGGTTACGGGACTCCGAGACCCAGTACTTC
CDR3 protein: CSRGMGLRDSETQYF
V gene: TRBV20-1
clone size: NA
J gene: TRBJ2-5
D gene: NA

CDR3 DNA: TGTGCCATCAGTGCCGGACAGGGGATCGCCTACGAGCAGTACTTC
CDR3 protein: CAISAGQGIAYEQYF
V gene: TRBV10-3
clone size: NA
J gene: TRBJ2-7
D gene: TRBD1

CDR3 DNA: TGTGCCACAGGATTCTACAATGAGCAGTTCTTC
CDR3 protein: CATGFYNEQFF
V gene: TRBV2
clone size: NA
J gene: TRBJ2-1
D gene: NA

CDR3 DNA: TGCAGTGCTAGGTTAGACAGGGGTCAAAATCAGCCCCAGCATTTT
CDR3 protein: CSARLDRGQNQPQHF
V gene: TRBV20-1
clone size: NA
J gene: TRBJ1-5
D gene: TRBD1

CDR3 DNA: TGTGCCAGCAGCCCACCGTCGCCTAACTATGGCTACACCTTC
CDR3 protein: CASSPPSPNYGYTF
V gene: TRBV7-2
clone size: NA
J gene: TRBJ1-2
D gene: NA

CDR3 DNA: TGTGCCAGCAGTTCCACCGGGACAGGGTACACAGATACGCAGTATTTT
CDR3 protein: CASSSTGTGYTDTQYF
V gene: TRBV2
clone size: NA
J gene: TRBJ2-3
D gene: TRBD1

CDR3 DNA: TGCAGTGCAAGACTTCACAGGGGTCGCACTGAAGCTTTCTTT
CDR3 protein: CSARLHRGRTEAFF
V gene: TRBV20-1
clone size: once
J gene: TRBJ1-1
D gene: TRBD1

CDR3 DNA: TGTGCCAGTAGTAGTGACAGTTATTCCTACGAGCAGTACTTC
CDR3 protein: CASSSDSYSYEQYF
V gene: TRBV19
clone size: NA
J gene: TRBJ2-7
D gene: NA

CDR3 DNA: TGTGCCAGCAGCTCAACCGGACTAGCGGGGAGCACCGGGGAGCTGTTTTTT
CDR3 protein: CASSSTGLAGSTGELFF
V gene: TRBV5-5
clone size: once
J gene: TRBJ2-2
D gene: TRBD2

CDR3 DNA: TGTGCCAGCAGCCAAGTTGGGGTTACCGGGGAGCTGTTTTTT
CDR3 protein: CASSQVGVTGELFF
V gene: TRBV4-2
clone size: few
J gene: TRBJ2-2
D gene: NA

CDR3 DNA: TGTGCCAGCAGTGTCCTAAGGCTTCAGCCCCAGCATTTT
CDR3 protein: CASSVLRLQPQHF
V gene: TRBV6-1
clone size: NA
J gene: TRBJ1-5
D gene: NA

CDR3 DNA: TGTGCCAGCAGTTACTCGACTAGCGGCAACACCGGGGAGCTGTTTTTT
CDR3 protein: CASSYSTSGNTGELFF
V gene: TRBV6-5
clone size: NA
J gene: TRBJ2-2
D gene: TRBD2

CDR3 DNA: TGTGCCATCAGAGGGGGCGTAGAAACCGGGGAGCTGTTTTTT
CDR3 protein: CAIRGGVETGELFF
V gene: TRBV10-3
clone size: few
J gene: TRBJ2-2
D gene: TRBD1

CDR3 DNA: TGTGCCAGCAGTTACGGGCTAGCGGGAGTGGTTGAGCAGTTCTTC
CDR3 protein: CASSYGLAGVVEQFF
V gene: TRBV6-5
clone size: NA
J gene: TRBJ2-1
D gene: TRBD2